This T cell receptor (beta chain) was captured by sequencing in a study of low-dose radiotherapy and immunotherapy resistance in tumors. Overall study: A total of 6.5 Gy was given to Cohort 1 as 0.5 Gy per fraction every 2 weeks.

Germline values: CDR1 DFQATT, CDR2 SNEGSKA (reference sequence). The length of the CDR3 is 17 residues. V gave up 0 bases and J gave up 9 bases, with 21 bases separating them. Sample time point: before trial treatment. The donors' treatment consisted of nivolumab, ipilimumab, aspirin, low-dose cyclophosphamide and low-dose radiotherapy. Eligible patients had advanced solid tumors lacking tumor-infiltrating lymphocytes. This clonotype has ten or more counts. Alpha- and beta-chain coverage of first-strand cDNA came from TRAV- and TRBV-specific primers. The PCR that amplified TCRs ran for 20 cycles, relying on a constant-region primer and a V-primer adapter. In vitro transcription was used to amplify the isolated mRNA. TCRdb re-derived calls from the reads in MiXCR, one entry per CDR3 protein. This sample has 64,000 or so distinct CDR3 sequences, with less than 40% found just once.

Sequencing was performed on PBMCs, taken before treatment. The chain is built from TRBV20-1 and TRBJ1-6; no clear D gene. The source is a female donor with ovarian cancer. The CDR3 sequence is CSAREPRAGRRGSPLHF. Written as DNA, the CDR3 is TGCAGTGCTAGAGAACCCCGGGCCGGCCGGCGAGGTTCACCCCTCCACTTT.